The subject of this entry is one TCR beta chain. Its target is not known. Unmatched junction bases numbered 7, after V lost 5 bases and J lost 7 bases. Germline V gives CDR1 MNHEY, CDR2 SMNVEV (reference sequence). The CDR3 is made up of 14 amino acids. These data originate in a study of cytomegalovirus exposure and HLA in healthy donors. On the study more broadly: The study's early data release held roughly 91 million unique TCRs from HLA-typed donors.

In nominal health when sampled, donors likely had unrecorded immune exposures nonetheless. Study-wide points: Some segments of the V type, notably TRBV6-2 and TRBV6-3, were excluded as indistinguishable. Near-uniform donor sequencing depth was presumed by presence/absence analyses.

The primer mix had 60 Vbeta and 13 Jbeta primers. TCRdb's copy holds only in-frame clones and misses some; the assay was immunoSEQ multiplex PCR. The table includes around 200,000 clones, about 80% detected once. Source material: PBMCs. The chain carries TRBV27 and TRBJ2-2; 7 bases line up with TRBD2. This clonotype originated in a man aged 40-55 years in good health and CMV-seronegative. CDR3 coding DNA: TGTGCCAGCAGTCACGGACTAGAGGGCGGGGAGCTGTTTTTT. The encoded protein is CASSHGLEGGELFF.